This T cell receptor beta chain was retrieved from a study of blood T cell repertoires in COVID-19. Overall study: PBMCs, B-cell-depleted T cells, or T cells were the source of the cDNA or gDNA that made up the material.

The CDR3 covers 14 residues. Per the germline V gene, CDR1 is SGHRS and CDR2 is YFSETQ. V shed 4 bases, J shed 7 bases, and the junction held 7 bases outside the gene matches. Profiled with immunoSEQ multiplex PCR; TCRdb holds only in-frame clones, not every one. The sample lists about 200,000 clones, roughly 78% occurring once. This TCR was sampled from an elderly woman with active or convalescent COVID-19. Material for sequencing was peripheral blood. This chain links TRBV5-1 with TRBJ1-2, with 10 bases aligning to TRBD1. The CDR3 DNA reads TGCGCCAGCAGCCCAGGACAGGGGGTTATTGGCTACACCTTC. Protein product: CASSPGQGVIGYTF.